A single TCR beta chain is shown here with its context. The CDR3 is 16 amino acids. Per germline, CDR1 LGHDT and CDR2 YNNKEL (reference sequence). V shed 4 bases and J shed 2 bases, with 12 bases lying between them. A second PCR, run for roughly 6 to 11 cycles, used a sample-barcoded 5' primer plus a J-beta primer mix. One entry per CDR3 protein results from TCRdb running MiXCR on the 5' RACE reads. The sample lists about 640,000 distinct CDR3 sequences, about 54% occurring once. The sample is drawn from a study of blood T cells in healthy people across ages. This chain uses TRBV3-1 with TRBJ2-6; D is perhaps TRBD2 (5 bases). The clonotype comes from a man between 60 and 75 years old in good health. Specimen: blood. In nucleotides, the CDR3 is TGTGCCAGCAGCCCAATGTATAGCGCTGGGGCCAACGTCCTGACTTTC. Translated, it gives CASSPMYSAGANVLTF. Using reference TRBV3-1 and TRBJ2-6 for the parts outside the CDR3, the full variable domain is DTAVSQTPKYLVTQMGNDKSIKCEQNLGHDTMYWYKQDSKKFLKIMFSYNNKELIINETVPNRFSPKSPDKAHLNLHINSLELGDSAVYFCASSPMYSAGANVLTFGAGSRLTVL.